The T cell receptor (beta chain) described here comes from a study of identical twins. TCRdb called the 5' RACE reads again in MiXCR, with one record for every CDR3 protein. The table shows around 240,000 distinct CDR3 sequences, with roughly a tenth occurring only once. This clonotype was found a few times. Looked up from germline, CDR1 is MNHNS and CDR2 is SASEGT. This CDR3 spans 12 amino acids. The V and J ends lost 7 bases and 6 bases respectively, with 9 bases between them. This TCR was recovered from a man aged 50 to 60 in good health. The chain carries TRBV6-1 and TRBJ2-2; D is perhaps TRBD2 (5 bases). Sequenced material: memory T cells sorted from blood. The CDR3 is CASKRVPGELFF. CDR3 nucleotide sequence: TGTGCCAGCAAGAGGGTTCCCGGGGAGCTGTTTTTT.